This T cell receptor (beta chain) was retrieved from a study of cytomegalovirus exposure and HLA in healthy donors. Overall study findings and caveats: TCR clusters originating in the first cohort tended to co-occur in the approximately 120 validation repertoires, according to a later analysis. There were three CMV-associated chains whose specificity for CMV antigens was confirmed in vitro. Reports described diagnosis of cytomegalovirus status by the classifier as highly specific and sensitive.

Separate from the approximately 670-subject first cohort, the 120-subject validation cohort was the one that the donors belonged to. A remark on this clone: The antigen remains unidentified.

Sequencing was performed with immunoSEQ multiplex PCR; in TCRdb, only in-frame clones are kept and a portion is missing. Of more than 100,000 clones in the sample, around nine tenths are singletons; the top ten hold under 6.5%. The germline V and J ends were trimmed by 1 base and 7 bases, with 11 bases remaining between them. CDR1 and CDR2 (germline): GTSNPN, SVGIG (reference sequence). The CDR3 is made up of 13 amino acids. The sequenced material came from PBMCs. V and J are TRBV30 and TRBJ1-5, with no clear D. The TCR comes from a young woman in good health and CMV-seropositive. The CDR3 nucleotides are TGTGCCTGGAGTGGAGGTATCCAACAGCCCCAGCATTTT. Translated, it gives CAWSGGIQQPQHF.